The following is a T cell receptor (beta chain) sequence with its context. The ends were cut back, 4 bases at V and 9 bases at J, with 19 bases in the middle. This CDR3 is 16 amino acids long. CDR1 LNHDA and CDR2 SQIVND come from the germline V gene (reference sequence). This sample stems from a study of blood T cell repertoires in COVID-19. In the study overall: The cDNA or gDNA used as material had been derived from T cells, B-cell-depleted T cells, or PBMCs.

Source study methods: Scientists estimated how many nucleated cells there were by amplifying reference gene primers. The assay was immunoSEQ multiplex PCR, and TCRdb's table has in-frame clones only and misses some. V and J calls and clone size are given by that table; D and trimming were obtained from the DNA. The repertoire includes roughly 100,000 clones, around 90% of them detected once, and under 4% sits in the top ten. The sequence came from a man between 45 and 60 years old in a cohort sampled during active COVID-19. The J gene is TRBJ1-6, the V gene TRBV19, with D possibly TRBD1 on 6 matching bases. Sequencing used peripheral blood. The CDR3 sequence is CASSSSGGVKSSPLHF. CDR3 sequence (DNA): TGTGCCAGTAGTAGCAGCGGGGGCGTTAAAAGTTCACCCCTCCACTTT.